Sequencing of this TCR beta chain was carried out in a study of T cells in Graves' hyperthyroidism and ophthalmopathy (dated by TCRdb to between 2019 and 2020). Regarding the study in general: Peripheral blood samples were taken at initial diagnosis, before any treatment was given. A discovery cohort of around 100 patients, 43 with Graves' ophthalmopathy and under 60 with stable Graves' hyperthyroidism, was used to find distinguishing TCR V-J signatures. Prospective prediction of ophthalmopathy was tested in an independent validation cohort of some 20 hyperthyroidism patients and roughly 16 patients who later progressed to ophthalmopathy. The roughly 91 discovery patients were randomly split 7:3 into training and test sets. In addition, the study compared T-cell repertoires in thyroid tissue and in blood from six Graves' hyperthyroidism patients. Once sampling was done, hyperthyroidism patients were given methimazole at a starting dose of 30 mg daily, whereas ophthalmopathy patients were given high-dose intravenous methylprednisolone. According to the paper, TCR Vbeta CDR3 sequencing was carried out on 135 peripheral blood samples, which came from 40 to 45 ophthalmopathy, around 74 hyperthyroidism and roughly 17 progressor patients.

From cysteine to phenylalanine, the CDR3 is 13 amino acids long. Solely the CDR3 DNA is kept, with 39 bases framed from the first base. Relative to germline, V is 0 bases shorter and J is 3 bases shorter, with 6 bases between their ends. CDR1 and CDR2 are read off the germline V gene as SNHLY and FYNNEI. TCR beta CDR3 regions were amplified from RNA transcripts. The first round of RT-PCR for the TCR CDR3 was performed with the HTBI primer set and the Qiagen OneStep RT-PCR kit. Libraries were constructed in a second round of multiplex PCR, after which size selection and purification were carried out. Libraries were sequenced paired-end with 100 bp reads on an Illumina HiSeq2000. The source study handled its data this way. Raw data were processed with SOAPnuke, discarding reads with adapters, uncalled bases, mean Phred below 15, or no exact constant-primer or identifier match. COPE v1.2.5 was used to merge the high-quality paired reads, and each unique nucleotide sequence was defined as a clonotype. MiTCR v1.1 was used to align clonotypes to the IMGT TRBV, TRBD and TRBJ reference segments. The analysis was restricted to V-J combinations with a frequency above 0.0001, which together covered 99% to 99.2% of the repertoires. A TCS score was defined as the ratio between F50 (clonal expansion) and ExV (chaos), using BLOSUM62-based TCRdist between CDR3 peptides within each V-J. Welch's t-statistics and random forest reduced some 510 V-J features to some 14, which were used in a naive Bayes classifier (R e1071). The public sequencing data were trimmed at Q25 with fastp and processed into clonotypes with MiXCR by TCRdb, which kept only in-frame beta chains. When rows share a CDR3 protein, they turn into one entry using the most common DNA and genes. The V and J calls here are based on TCRdb, not the publication. The sample table shows approximately 220,000 distinct CDR3 sequences, and around 18% are seen once. The ten top clones hold roughly 44% of the sample.

Broad study findings and their caveats: In cross-validation, a model built on a 13 V-J signature told ophthalmopathy apart from stable hyperthyroidism with under 90% sensitivity and approximately 84% specificity, and in testing the same model reached 80%/75%. In validation, the model predicted progression to ophthalmopathy with roughly 70% sensitivity and less than 80% specificity, a median of about six months before onset. Most expanded thyroid clonotypes (frequency above 0.001) were also found in blood, which suggests that blood repertoires may mirror thyroid immune responses. No statistical method was used to fix the sample size in advance, and group allocation was not hidden from the investigators.

The sample holds many counts of this clonotype. Which antigen it targets is not known. Base qualities are missing; no much larger clone stands one base away. Stable Graves' hyperthyroidism was defined as the absence of progression to ophthalmopathy over 18 months of follow-up. Hyperthyroidism patients were newly diagnosed, with disease duration under 2 months, and aged 18 to 65 years. Patients with uncontrolled infections, other autoimmune diseases, pregnancy or lactation were excluded. Diagnoses relied on clinical symptoms, serum thyroxine and TRAb, thyroid ultrasound and orbital computed tomography. PBMCs were isolated from approximately 10 ml of fresh peripheral blood by Ficoll-Paque density gradient centrifugation. Total RNA was extracted using Trizol reagent, and RNA quality was assessed on an Agilent 2100 Bioanalyzer.

This clonotype was sampled from a man aged 35-49 years with Graves' hyperthyroidism. The specimen sequenced was blood. The chain is made from TRBV2 and TRBJ2-7, with the D gene call left open. The CDR3 reads CASSEASVYEQYF. DNA sequence: TGTGCCAGCAGTGAAGCGTCAGTCTACGAGCAGTACTTC.